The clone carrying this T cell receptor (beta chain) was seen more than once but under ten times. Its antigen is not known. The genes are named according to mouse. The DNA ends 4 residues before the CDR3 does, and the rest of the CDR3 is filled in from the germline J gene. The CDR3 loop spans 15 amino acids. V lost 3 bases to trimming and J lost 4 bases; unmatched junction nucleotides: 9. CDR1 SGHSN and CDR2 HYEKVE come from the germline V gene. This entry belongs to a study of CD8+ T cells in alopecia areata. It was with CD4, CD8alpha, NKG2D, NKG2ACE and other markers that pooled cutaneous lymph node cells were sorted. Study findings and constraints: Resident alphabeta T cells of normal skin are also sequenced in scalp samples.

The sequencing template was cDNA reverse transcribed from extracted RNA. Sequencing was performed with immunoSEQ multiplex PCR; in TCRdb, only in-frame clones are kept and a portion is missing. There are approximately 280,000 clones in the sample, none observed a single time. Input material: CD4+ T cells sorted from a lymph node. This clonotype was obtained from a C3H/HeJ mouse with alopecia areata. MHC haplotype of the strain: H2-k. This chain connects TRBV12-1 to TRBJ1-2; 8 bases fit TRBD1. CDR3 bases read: TGTGCCAGCTCTACGATCAGGGGGCAGGGCTCC. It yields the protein CASSTIRGQGS. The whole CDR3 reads CASSTIRGQGSDYTF.